Described below is a single T cell receptor beta chain sequence and its context. What it binds is not known. Amplification used 60 Vbeta primers and 13 Jbeta primers. The protocol was immunoSEQ multiplex PCR, while the TCRdb copy is restricted to in-frame clones and leaves out a portion. The sample has around 62,000 clones, over 75% seen once; the top ten hold around 5.1%. The data derive from a study of cytomegalovirus exposure and HLA in healthy donors. Study information: Of all 400 or so donors who were genotyped, around 82% belonged to the Caucasian-associated ancestry cluster.

This CDR3 is built from 16 residues. Germline V CDR1 and CDR2: SGHTA, FQGNSA. Trimming removed 0 bases from V and 4 bases from J; junction bases left unmatched: 6. Points from the study as a whole: A missense DCLRE1C variant was associated with V- and J-gene trimming of TCR beta chains in a later analysis, and an independent cohort replicated the association. A later look showed TCR association rates differing by HLA locus, highest for DRB1 and lowest for HLA-C.

The sample consisted of PBMCs. The TCR originated in a male donor in good health and CMV-seropositive. V gene TRBV7-2 combines with J gene TRBJ1-2; TRBD1 matches at 9 bases. CDR3 bases: TGTGCCAGCAGCTTAGCTACAGGGGGCACGGGCTATGGCTACACCTTC. This translates into CASSLATGGTGYGYTF.